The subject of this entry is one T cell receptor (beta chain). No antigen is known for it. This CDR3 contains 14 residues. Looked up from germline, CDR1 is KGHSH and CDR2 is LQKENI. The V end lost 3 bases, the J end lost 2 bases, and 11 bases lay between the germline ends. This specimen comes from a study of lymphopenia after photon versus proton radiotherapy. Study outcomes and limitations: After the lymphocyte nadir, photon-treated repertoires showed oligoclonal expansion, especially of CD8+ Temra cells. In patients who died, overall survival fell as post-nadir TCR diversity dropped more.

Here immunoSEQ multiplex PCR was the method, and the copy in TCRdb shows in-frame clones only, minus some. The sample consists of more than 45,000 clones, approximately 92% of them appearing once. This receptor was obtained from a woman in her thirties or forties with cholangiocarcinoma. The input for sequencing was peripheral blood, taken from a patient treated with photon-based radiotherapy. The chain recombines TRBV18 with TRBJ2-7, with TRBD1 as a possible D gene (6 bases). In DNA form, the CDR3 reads TGTGCCAGCTCACCCGGACAGACGACCTACGAGCAGTACTTC. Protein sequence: CASSPGQTTYEQYF.